This entry lists 27 T cell receptor beta chains sequenced from one sample in a study of blood T cell repertoires in COVID-19. Libraries were prepared by immunoSEQ multiplex PCR; TCRdb keeps only in-frame clonotypes and omits some of them. In the table there are around 200,000 clones, roughly 86% of which are singletons. Sequences were obtained from PBMCs or T cells enriched from blood (not recorded which). These receptors originate from a man in his late teens or twenties with acute COVID-19.

The chain couples TRBV6-2 or TRBV6-3 to TRBJ1-5; TRBD1 is a possible D gene (6 bases). The CDR3 has 14 residues. V lost 5 bases, J lost 6 bases, and 14 bases lay in between. Germline values: CDR1 MNHEY, CDR2 SVGEGT. The CDR3 here is CASSNPSGVQPQHF. In DNA form, the CDR3 reads TGTGCCAGCAGTAATCCGTCAGGGGTTCAGCCCCAGCATTTT.

J is TRBJ1-1 and V is TRBV28; D gene uncertain. Germline-derived CDR1 and CDR2 are MDHEN and SYDVKM. The V and J ends lost 1 base and 3 bases respectively, with 21 bases between them. This CDR3 spans 18 amino acids. CDR3 nucleotide sequence: TGTGCCAGCAGTTTATATATGGGGAGGGAGTTTAGGGACACTGAAGCTTTCTTT. Translated: CASSLYMGREFRDTEAFF.

The chain employs TRBV13 and TRBJ1-1; the match to TRBD1 covers 7 bases. Germline CDR1 PRHDT, CDR2 FYEKMQ (reference sequence). J lost 2 bases, V lost 5 bases, and 5 bases had no gene match. The CDR3 covers 14 residues. This CDR3 is CASSQTGPNTEAFF. For the CDR3, the DNA is TGTGCCAGCAGCCAGACAGGGCCCAACACTGAAGCTTTCTTT.

This chain connects TRBV5-1 to TRBJ2-5, with 8 bases lining up with TRBD1. V gave up 4 bases and J gave up 2 bases; unmatched junction bases: 7. This CDR3 is built from 15 residues. The germline V gene encodes CDR1 SGHRS and CDR2 YFSETQ. In nucleotides, the CDR3 is TGCGCCAGCAGCCGTGGGGACAGGTTTCAAGAGACCCAGTACTTC. It translates to CASSRGDRFQETQYF.

This chain's CDR3 is CASTQGTTGNTIYF. The CDR3 bases are TGCGCCAGCACCCAAGGGACAACTGGAAACACCATATATTTT. V gene TRBV5-1 combines with J gene TRBJ1-3, with D possibly matching TRBD1 (6 bases). V shed 6 bases and J shed 2 bases, with 12 bases lying between them. The CDR3 extends over 14 amino acids. The V gene's germline CDR1 is SGHRS and CDR2 YFSETQ.

The chain carries TRBV5-1 and TRBJ1-2; 8 bases align to TRBD1. J lost 8 bases, V lost 4 bases, and 10 bases had no gene match. The germline gives CDR1 SGHRS, CDR2 YFSETQ. The CDR3 spans 14 residues. CDR3 DNA sequence: TGCGCCAGCAGCCCCCCCGGACAGGGTCGGGGCTACACCTTC. Amino acid sequence: CASSPPGQGRGYTF.

V is TRBV5-4 and J is TRBJ2-1; the match to TRBD2 covers 9 bases. V dropped 0 bases and J dropped 9; count of bases not matched to a gene: 13. Germline CDR1 is SGHNT and CDR2 is YYREEE (reference sequence). This CDR3 region has 17 residues. The CDR3 DNA sequence: TGTGCCAGCAGCTTGGGTGTAGCGGGAGACTACATGGGTGAGCAGTTCTTC. Translating it yields CASSLGVAGDYMGEQFF.

The table lists this clone with a count of one. The gene calls are TRBV19 and TRBJ1-5, with 7 bases aligning to TRBD1. The CDR3 loop spans 14 amino acids. Germline lookup yields CDR1 LNHDA and CDR2 SQIVND (reference sequence). Unmatched junction bases numbered 4, after V lost 7 bases and J lost 1 base. This CDR3 reads CASIQGVSNQPQHF. The CDR3 coding sequence is TGTGCCAGTATTCAGGGGGTAAGCAATCAGCCCCAGCATTTT.

The chain joins TRBV11-2 to TRBJ2-2; TRBD2 aligns across 10 bases. Per the germline V gene, CDR1 is SGHAT and CDR2 is FQNNGV. The V gene end was trimmed by 4 bases and the J gene end by 3 bases; junction bases not matched to a gene: 2. The CDR3 spans 15 residues. For the CDR3, the DNA is TGTGCCAGCAGCTCACTAGCGGGACACACCGGGGAGCTGTTTTTT. Its protein product is CASSSLAGHTGELFF.

This chain uses TRBV19 with TRBJ2-1, with D hard to call. V was cut by 6 bases and J by 0 bases, with 9 bases left in between. CDR1 LNHDA and CDR2 SQIVND come from the germline V gene (reference sequence). This CDR3 region has 14 residues. CDR3 sequence (DNA): TGTGCCAGTAGGTCCTTGAGCTCCTACAATGAGCAGTTCTTC. Its translation is CASRSLSSYNEQFF.

The table lists this clone with a count of one. The chain couples TRBV19 to TRBJ1-1; D uncertain. The CDR3 totals 16 residues. The V end lost 6 bases, the J end lost 4 bases, and 21 bases lay between the germline ends. From germline, CDR1 is LNHDA and CDR2 SQIVND (reference sequence). The CDR3 sequence is CASSPPGVVRRTEAFF. The CDR3, as DNA: TGTGCCAGTAGCCCGCCTGGTGTGGTGCGGCGCACTGAAGCTTTCTTT. The entire variable domain, with the rest obtained from reference TRBV19 and TRBJ1-1, is as follows: DGGITQSPKYLFRKEGQNVTLSCEQNLNHDAMYWYRQDPGQGLRLIYYSQIVNDFQKGDIAEGYSVSREKKESFPLTVTSAQKNPTAFYLCASSPPGVVRRTEAFFGQGTRLTVV.

This sequence joins TRBV12-5 and TRBJ2-2; the match to TRBD1 covers 7 bases. In germline, CDR1 is LGHNT, CDR2 FRNRAP. Germline trimming cut 0 bases from V and 3 bases from J; bases unmatched to any gene: 4. This CDR3 has 16 residues. The CDR3 DNA follows: TGTGCTAGTGGTTTGGTTGTTGACAGGGACACCGGGGAGCTGTTTTTT. Translation gives CASGLVVDRDTGELFF. The complete variable domain, with remaining parts taken from reference TRBV12-5 and TRBJ2-2, reads DARVTQTPRHKVTEMGQEVTMRCQPILGHNTVFWYRQTMMQGLELLAYFRNRAPLDDSGMPKDRFSAEMPDATLATLKIQPSEPRDSAVYFCASGLVVDRDTGELFFGEGSRLTVL.

V is TRBV27 and J is TRBJ1-4; the match to TRBD1 covers 8 bases. The CDR3 is 14 amino acids. With 4 bases clipped from V and 8 bases from J, the junction kept 6 bases outside the gene matches. CDR1 MNHEY and CDR2 SMNVEV come from the germline V gene (reference sequence). The DNA for the CDR3 is TGTGCCAGCAGTTCAACAGGGGGAAACGAAAAACTGTTTTTT. Its translation: CASSSTGGNEKLFF.

V and J are TRBV5-6 and TRBJ1-2; D ambiguous. The germline V gene has CDR1 SGHDT and CDR2 YYEEEE. V lost 2 bases and J 5 bases, leaving 7 bases between the germline ends. The CDR3 extends over 12 amino acids. The CDR3 is CASSFAEYGYTF. As DNA, the CDR3 is TGTGCCAGCAGCTTCGCGGAATATGGCTACACCTTC.

This chain connects TRBV7-3 to TRBJ2-3; 13 bases map to TRBD2. Germline CDR1 reads SGHTA; CDR2 reads FQGTGA. Germline trimming cut 3 bases from V and 6 bases from J; bases unmatched to any gene: 6. This CDR3 has 16 amino acids. CDR3 sequence reads: CASSFRTSGSHDTQYF. CDR3 coding DNA: TGTGCCAGCAGCTTTAGGACTAGCGGGAGCCACGATACGCAGTATTTT.

CDR3 DNA: TGTGCCAGCAGCCCGGGACAGAGCTATGGCTACACCTTC. Encoded protein: CASSPGQSYGYTF. The chain is built from TRBV7-6 and TRBJ1-2; TRBD1 matches at 7 bases. This CDR3 comprises 13 residues. CDR1 is SGHVS and CDR2 is FNYEAQ in the germline V gene. J gave up 4 bases and V 5 bases, and 4 bases lay outside the gene matches.

V and J are TRBV28 and TRBJ1-5, with TRBD1 matching 7 bases. The CDR3 has 14 residues. The V segment lost 6 bases and the J segment 5 bases; nucleotides outside the gene matches: 7. CDR1 is MDHEN, CDR2 SYDVKM, per germline. In DNA, the CDR3 is TGTGCCAGCAGCCCAGACAGGGCTGATCAGCCCCAGCATTTT. It translates to CASSPDRADQPQHF.

The rearrangement joins TRBV7-9 to TRBJ2-1, with D possibly being TRBD2 (6 bases). The germline V gene has CDR1 SEHNR and CDR2 FQNEAQ (reference sequence). Trimming removed 1 base from V and 3 bases from J, with 13 bases in between. The CDR3 sequence is 16 residues long. This CDR3 is CASSLVEGGYYNEQFF. Here the CDR3 DNA reads TGTGCCAGCAGCTTAGTGGAGGGAGGTTACTACAATGAGCAGTTCTTC.

The chain has TRBV27 and TRBJ1-2; tentative D call: TRBD1 (6 bases). Trimming pared 7 bases from V and 3 bases from J, leaving 15 bases between. The length of the CDR3 is 14 residues. CDR1 and CDR2 (germline): MNHEY, SMNVEV (reference sequence). This CDR3 is CASKSNRVDYGYTF. The CDR3 nucleotides are TGTGCCAGCAAGTCAAACAGGGTAGACTATGGCTACACCTTC.

The V and J genes are TRBV28 and TRBJ1-5, with no clear D. From germline, CDR1 is MDHEN and CDR2 SYDVKM. The CDR3 contains 12 residues. V was trimmed by 7 bases and J by 0 bases, leaving 4 bases between them. As DNA, the CDR3 is TGTGCCAGCACAGATAGCAATCAGCCCCAGCATTTT. This encodes CASTDSNQPQHF.

The chain is built from TRBV10-3 and TRBJ2-5; 8 bases map to TRBD2. This CDR3 contains 16 residues. The V gene's germline CDR1 is ENHRY and CDR2 SYGVKD. V was pared by 0 bases and J by 3 bases, with 6 bases of the junction left unmatched. The CDR3 region is CAISESAGVLEETQYF. In DNA form, the CDR3 reads TGTGCCATCAGTGAGTCAGCGGGAGTCTTAGAAGAGACCCAGTACTTC.

J is TRBJ2-7 and V is TRBV5-6, with D possibly being TRBD2 (6 bases). Per the germline V gene, CDR1 is SGHDT and CDR2 is YYEEEE. The V end was cut by 2 bases, the J end by 2 bases, with 14 bases between. This CDR3 comprises 15 residues. The CDR3 loop is CASSFYLATPYEQYF. CDR3 coding DNA: TGTGCCAGCAGCTTCTATCTAGCGACCCCCTACGAGCAGTACTTC.

The chain links TRBV25-1 to TRBJ2-5; TRBD2 agrees at 14 bases. This CDR3 spans 17 amino acids. Unmatched junction bases numbered 10, after V lost 6 bases and J lost 4 bases. Germline-derived CDR1 and CDR2 are MGHDK and SYGVNS. CDR3 DNA sequence: TGTGCCAGCAGAAACTCCGGGACTAGCGGGAGCCCAGAGACCCAGTACTTC. Residues: CASRNSGTSGSPETQYF.

The CDR3, as DNA: TGCGCCAGCAGCCAATCCTTCGCGGGGGCAATCTACGAGCAGTACTTC. Amino acid sequence: CASSQSFAGAIYEQYF. The chain has TRBV4-1 and TRBJ2-7; D is possibly TRBD2 (7 bases). CDR1 and CDR2 (germline): MGHRA, YSYEKL. The length of the CDR3 is 16 residues. With 2 bases removed from V and 3 bases from J, the gap between germline ends came to 17 bases.

The chain joins TRBV7-9 to TRBJ1-4, with 8 nucleotides matching TRBD1. The CDR3 spans 14 residues. Germline V lookup: CDR1 SEHNR, CDR2 FQNEAQ (reference sequence). With V trimmed by 5 bases and J by 5 bases, 4 bases remained unmatched. The CDR3 DNA reads as TGTGCCAGCAGCGGACAGGGCCCGAATGAAAAACTGTTTTTT. As protein: CASSGQGPNEKLFF.

The rearrangement uses TRBV10-1 and TRBJ2-5; 9 bases agree with TRBD2. Per germline, CDR1 WNHNN and CDR2 SYGVQD (reference sequence). V was clipped by 0 bases and J by 2 bases; unmatched bases: 4. CDR3 length: 16 amino acids. The CDR3 DNA follows: TGCGCCAGCAGTGAGTCTAGCGGGAGTGGGCAAGAGACCCAGTACTTC. Protein: CASSESSGSGQETQYF.

This clone was observed many times. The V and J genes are TRBV7-2 and TRBJ2-7; D may be TRBD2 (6 bases). CDR3 length: 15 amino acids. Germline loops: CDR1 SGHTA, CDR2 FQGNSA. Between the trimmed V and J ends, which lost 5 bases and 6 bases, there was a span of 20 bases. This CDR3 is CASSLWAREKIEQYF. CDR3 sequence (DNA): TGTGCCAGCAGCCTATGGGCTCGGGAGAAGATCGAGCAGTACTTC.